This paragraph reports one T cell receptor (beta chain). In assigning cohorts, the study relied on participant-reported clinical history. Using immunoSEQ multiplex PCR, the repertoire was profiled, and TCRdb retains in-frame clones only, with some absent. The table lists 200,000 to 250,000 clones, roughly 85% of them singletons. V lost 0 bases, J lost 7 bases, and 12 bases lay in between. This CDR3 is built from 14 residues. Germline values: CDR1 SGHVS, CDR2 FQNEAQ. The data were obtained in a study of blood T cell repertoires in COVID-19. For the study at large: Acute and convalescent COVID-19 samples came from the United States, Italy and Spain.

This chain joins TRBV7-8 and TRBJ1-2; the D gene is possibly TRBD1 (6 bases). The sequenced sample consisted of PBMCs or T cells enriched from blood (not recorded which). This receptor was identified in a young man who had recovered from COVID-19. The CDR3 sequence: CASSLAPRGSGYTF. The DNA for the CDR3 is TGTGCCAGCAGCTTAGCGCCCAGGGGTTCTGGCTACACCTTC.